This T cell receptor beta chain was observed in a study of T cell responses to AZD1222 COVID-19 vaccine. Whole-study context: Second doses that came at about 4 or about 12 weeks were put together. Notes on the study in general: After two AZD1222 doses, spike-specific TCR breadth and depth rose versus day 0. Baseline seropositivity occurred in only six AZD1222 recipients.

The assay was immunoSEQ multiplex PCR, and TCRdb's table has in-frame clones only and misses some. This table holds 100,000 to 120,000 clones, around 90% found once. This clone appeared once. Its antigen is unknown. Germline loops: CDR1 MGHRA, CDR2 YSYEKL. The CDR3 spans 17 residues. The V segment lost 2 bases and the J segment 3 bases; nucleotides outside the gene matches: 11. This TCR derives from an adult in good health. The material was peripheral blood, obtained on day 0 of AZD1222 vaccination. The chain recombines TRBV4-1 with TRBJ2-3; TRBD1 matches 7 bases. The CDR3 sequence is CASSQFETGPGTDTQYF. CDR3 in DNA: TGCGCCAGCAGCCAATTTGAGACAGGGCCGGGAACAGATACGCAGTATTTT.